The rows below give T cell receptor beta chains drawn from one sample of a study of blood T cell repertoires in COVID-19. Sequenced by immunoSEQ multiplex PCR; TCRdb stores in-frame clones only, minus some. Of about 150,000 clones in the sample, roughly 84% are singletons; the top ten hold 8.9%. The sample was peripheral blood. The receptors were gathered from a man aged 25 to 40 with COVID-19, enrolled during active disease. Each CDR3 is given with its conserved first and last residue. D genes are given only for firm matches. Clone size is given for some rows only: seen once, a few or many times, or a class if the clone is expanded.

V gene	clone size	J gene	D gene	CDR3 length	CDR3 DNA	CDR3 protein
TRBV24-1	NA	TRBJ2-5	NA	16	TGTGCCACCAGTGCCTTAACCTCGGACCCAATTAGCGCCCAGTACTTC	CATSALTSDPISAQYF
TRBV7-9	once	TRBJ2-7	TRBD2	15	TGTGCCAGCAGCTTGGAAGCCCGGGGGGACTACGAGCAGTACTTC	CASSLEARGDYEQYF
TRBV11-2	NA	TRBJ1-2	TRBD1	15	TGTGCCAGCATCGCCGCCGGGACAGGACCCTATGGCTACACCTTC	CASIAAGTGPYGYTF
TRBV18	NA	TRBJ2-1	NA	15	TGTGCCAGCTCACCCGGTCCGGGGGTTGGGAATGAGCAGTTCTTC	CASSPGPGVGNEQFF
TRBV2	NA	TRBJ2-6	NA	18	TGTGCCAGCAGTGAGTACAGGGGGGGAAGCTCTGGGGCCAACGTCCTGACTTTC	CASSEYRGGSSGANVLTF
TRBV6-5	NA	TRBJ2-7	NA	13	TGTGCCAGCGGTCGCGGGACCTCCTACGAGCAGTACTTC	CASGRGTSYEQYF
TRBV7-6	NA	TRBJ1-3	NA	14	TGTGCCAGCAGCCCCGGTAGCAGTGGAAACACCATATATTTT	CASSPGSSGNTIYF
TRBV30	NA	TRBJ2-2	TRBD1	14	TGTGCCTGGAGGGGACAGGGACGTACCGGGGAGCTGTTTTTT	CAWRGQGRTGELFF
TRBV25-1	NA	TRBJ1-4	TRBD1	15	TGTGCCAGCAGTGAGTACAGGGGGCAGAATGAAAAACTGTTTTTT	CASSEYRGQNEKLFF
TRBV28	NA	TRBJ2-5	TRBD2	12	TGTGCCAGCGGGGGAGGGACGGAGACCCAGTACTTC	CASGGGTETQYF
TRBV9	NA	TRBJ2-2	NA	15	TGTGCCAGCAGCGTAGCGGGAGTGGACACCGGGGAGCTGTTTTTT	CASSVAGVDTGELFF
TRBV19	NA	TRBJ1-2	NA	13	TGTGCCAGTAGGAGGGAGCGGGGCTATGGCTACACCTTC	CASRRERGYGYTF
TRBV6-6	NA	TRBJ1-2	TRBD1	15	TGTGCCATCGGGGATAGGGACAGGGGTAACTATGGCTACACCTTC	CAIGDRDRGNYGYTF
TRBV30	few	TRBJ2-1	TRBD2	14	TGTGCCTGGAGCAATAGCGGGGGGACAAATGAGCAGTTCTTC	CAWSNSGGTNEQFF
TRBV28	NA	TRBJ1-5	TRBD1	15	TGTGCCAGCAGTGAGACAGGGAGTGGCAATCAGCCCCAGCATTTT	CASSETGSGNQPQHF
TRBV3-1/TRBV3-2	NA	TRBJ1-6	NA	15	TGTGCCAGCAGCTTCTTGGCGGGGGGCGATTCACCCCTCCACTTT	CASSFLAGGDSPLHF
TRBV19	NA	TRBJ1-5	TRBD1	18	TGTGCCAGCGTAGACACCGGGACAGGGGGAGGGAGCAATCAGCCCCAGCATTTT	CASVDTGTGGGSNQPQHF
TRBV11-2	NA	TRBJ2-7	NA	16	TGTGCCAGCAGCGAAAGGGACTTAGCCTCTCACCACGAGCAGTACTTC	CASSERDLASHHEQYF
TRBV2	NA	TRBJ2-6	NA	13	TGTGCCAGCCTCACGAGGGAGGCCAACGTCCTGACTTTC	CASLTREANVLTF
TRBV28	NA	TRBJ2-7	TRBD2	16	TGTGCCAGCACCGGACTAGCGGGAGGGAATCCCTACGAGCAGTACTTC	CASTGLAGGNPYEQYF
TRBV4-1	NA	TRBJ1-5	NA	15	TGCGCCAGCAGCCCACAGCAAGATTTAAATCAGCCCCAGCATTTT	CASSPQQDLNQPQHF
TRBV29-1	once	TRBJ1-1	TRBD1	13	TGCAGCGTTGCTGACAGGGCGATAACTGAAGCTTTCTTT	CSVADRAITEAFF
TRBV29-1	NA	TRBJ2-7	TRBD2	12	TGCAGCGGGACTAGCGGGAGTTACGAGCAGTACTTC	CSGTSGSYEQYF
TRBV18	NA	TRBJ1-3	NA	13	TGTGCCAGCTCACCGGGGGGAATGAGCACCATATATTTT	CASSPGGMSTIYF
TRBV19	NA	TRBJ2-7	TRBD1	14	TGTGCCAGTAGGATAGGGACAGGGTCCTACGAGCAGTACTTC	CASRIGTGSYEQYF
TRBV27	once	TRBJ1-2	NA	15	TGTGCCAGCAGTCCCTCCGCGGGAATCAACTATGGCTACACCTTC	CASSPSAGINYGYTF
TRBV5-1	NA	TRBJ1-2	TRBD1	15	TGCGCCAGCAGCCCCGGGACAGGAAATAACTATGGCTACACCTTC	CASSPGTGNNYGYTF
TRBV4-2	few	TRBJ2-2	NA	15	TGTGCCAGCAGCCAAGTGTCGCTGGGAGACGGGGAGCTGTTTTTT	CASSQVSLGDGELFF
TRBV2	NA	TRBJ2-2	TRBD2	15	TGTGCCAGCAGGGGGACTAGCGGGAACACCGGGGAGCTGTTTTTT	CASRGTSGNTGELFF
TRBV2	NA	TRBJ2-7	TRBD2	14	TGTGCCAGCGGGCGGGAGGGCCTATCCGCCGAGCAGTACTTC	CASGREGLSAEQYF
TRBV27	once	TRBJ1-1	NA	18	TGTGCCAGCAGTTTATCGAGTAGTGCCGAAACCTTTCGCACTGAAGCTTTCTTT	CASSLSSSAETFRTEAFF
TRBV30	few	TRBJ1-5	TRBD1	14	TGTGCCTGGCACCCCGGGACAGGGAATCAGCCCCAGCATTTT	CAWHPGTGNQPQHF
TRBV6-5	NA	TRBJ2-1	TRBD2	15	TGTGCCAGCACCAGCGGGGGCCACTCCTACAATGAGCAGTTCTTC	CASTSGGHSYNEQFF
TRBV20-1	NA	TRBJ1-2	NA	11	TGCAGTGCTAGAGTCGACCTGGCGGAGACCTTC	CSARVDLAETF
TRBV5-4	NA	TRBJ2-1	NA	15	TGTGCCAGCAGCTCCCGGGCCGGGGGTGTGAATGAGCAGTTCTTC	CASSSRAGGVNEQFF
TRBV5-1	NA	TRBJ2-3	TRBD2	13	TGCGCCAGCGCTAGCGGATCCACAGATACGCAGTATTTT	CASASGSTDTQYF
TRBV7-8	NA	TRBJ2-3	NA	16	TGTGCCACCTCGTCGTCGGCAGGCCTTGGACTAGATACGCAGTATTTT	CATSSSAGLGLDTQYF
TRBV18	NA	TRBJ1-2	NA	15	TGTGCCAGCTCCGGATGGCAGGGATTCCCATATGGCTACACCTTC	CASSGWQGFPYGYTF
TRBV6-5	NA	TRBJ2-1	NA	15	TGTGCCAGCAGTTACTCAGCGTTCTCCTACAATGAGCAGTTCTTC	CASSYSAFSYNEQFF
TRBV7-9	NA	TRBJ2-7	NA	14	TGTGCCAGCAGCTTAGTCGACAGGTCCTACGAGCAGTACTTC	CASSLVDRSYEQYF